Below are 28 T cell receptor beta chains sequenced from a single sample in a study of shared clonotypes between healthy human individuals. Produced via immunoSEQ multiplex PCR; TCRdb's table is partial and in-frame only. The profile shows 90,000 to 150,000 clones, roughly 70% of them singletons. Sequencing was carried out using memory CD8+ T cells sorted from blood. As to subset: CD45RO+ cells pooled with CCR7-negative TemRA cells. The source of these receptors is a woman aged 25 to 39 in good health.

This clone has more than one count but fewer than ten. The chain couples TRBV4-1 to TRBJ2-4; 10 nucleotides agree with TRBD2. J was trimmed by 9 bases and V by 0 bases; bases with no gene match: 5. The CDR3 consists of 15 residues. Germline loops: CDR1 MGHRA, CDR2 YSYEKL. The CDR3: CASSQERTSGSIQYF. As DNA, the CDR3 is TGCGCCAGCAGCCAAGAACGGACTAGCGGAAGCATTCAGTACTTC.

This sequence joins TRBV6-1 and TRBJ2-7, with D maybe TRBD1 (6 bases). Germline V lookup: CDR1 MNHNS, CDR2 SASEGT. V was cut by 6 bases and J by 2 bases, with 17 bases left in between. The CDR3 is 15 amino acids. DNA of the CDR3: TGTGCCAGCAGCTGGGGTGAGGGGGTGCCCTACGAGCAGTACTTC. Protein sequence: CASSWGEGVPYEQYF.

The V call is TRBV4-2, the J call TRBJ1-5; TRBD1 matches 8 bases. CDR1 and CDR2 from the germline V gene are LGHNA and YNFKEQ. This CDR3 has 16 residues. J lost 7 bases, V lost 8 bases, and 16 bases had no gene match. The CDR3: CASSLTGTGGRQPQHF. CDR3 sequence (DNA): TGTGCCAGCTCCCTCACCGGGACAGGAGGGAGACAGCCCCAGCATTTT.

The chain links TRBV6-5 to TRBJ2-3; TRBD2 aligns across 10 bases. Germline V gene data show CDR1 as MNHEY and CDR2 as SVGAGI. V trimming: 8 bases; J trimming: 5 bases; junction bases outside the gene matches: 10. The CDR3 is 15 amino acids. CDR3 sequence: CASPGTSDTQDTQYF. CDR3 in DNA: TGTGCCAGCCCCGGGACTAGCGATACGCAAGATACGCAGTATTTT.

The V gene is TRBV25-1, the J gene TRBJ2-7, with TRBD1 matching 10 bases. CDR3 length equals 14 residues. V gave up 6 bases and J gave up 5 bases; unmatched junction bases: 7. The V gene's germline CDR1 is MGHDK and CDR2 SYGVNS. CDR3 protein: CASRSGQGKHEQYF. CDR3 nucleotides: TGTGCCAGCAGGTCGGGACAGGGGAAGCACGAGCAGTACTTC.

The rearrangement links TRBV28 to TRBJ1-4; D may be TRBD1 (5 bases). The CDR3 runs to 17 residues. Germline lookup yields CDR1 MDHEN and CDR2 SYDVKM. V lost 1 base to trimming and J lost 4 bases, with 16 bases between them. CDR3 in DNA: TGTGCCAGCAGTTTATTGTTGGGAGGGGTCATTAATGAAAAACTGTTTTTT. Protein product: CASSLLLGGVINEKLFF.

Many counts were recorded for this clone. The chain recombines TRBV2 with TRBJ1-5; no clear D. CDR1 SNHLY and CDR2 FYNNEI come from the germline V gene. Trimming removed 6 bases at V and 4 bases at J, with 16 bases between. The CDR3 length is 15 residues. Here the CDR3 reads CASRRAGGINQPQHF. The CDR3 coding sequence is TGTGCCAGCAGACGAGCGGGCGGAATAAATCAGCCCCAGCATTTT. The entire variable domain, with the rest obtained from reference TRBV2 and TRBJ1-5, is as follows: EPEVTQTPSHQVTQMGQEVILRCVPISNHLYFYWYRQILGQKVEFLVSFYNNEISEKSEIFDDQFSVERPDGSNFTLKIRSTKLEDSAMYFCASRRAGGINQPQHFGDGTRLSIL.

The chain joins TRBV13 to TRBJ2-7, with D maybe TRBD2 (6 bases). V gave up 1 base and J gave up 4 bases, with 11 bases separating them. Germline V CDR1 and CDR2: PRHDT, FYEKMQ (reference sequence). The CDR3 consists of 14 residues. The CDR3 reads CASSLAAGNYEQYF. The CDR3 nucleotides are TGTGCCAGCAGCTTAGCAGCGGGTAATTACGAGCAGTACTTC.

This clone was found a few times. The chain links TRBV25-1 to TRBJ2-1; TRBD2 is a possible D gene (5 bases). This CDR3 is built from 13 residues. Trimming left V 3 bases short and J 3 bases short, with 6 bases between. CDR1 is MGHDK and CDR2 is SYGVNS in the germline V gene. The CDR3 DNA reads TGTGCCAGCAGTGAGAGCGGCTACAATGAGCAGTTCTTC. Translation: CASSESGYNEQFF.

This sequence joins TRBV11-2 and TRBJ2-4, with no clear D. The ends were cut back, 6 bases at V and 12 bases at J, with 12 bases in the middle. CDR1 SGHAT and CDR2 FQNNGV come from the germline V gene. The CDR3 extends over 11 amino acids. In DNA, the CDR3 is TGTGCCAGCAGGGGCCGGTCAGGTCAGTACTTC. Protein product: CASRGRSGQYF.

This clone appeared once. The DNA is left out, because the CDR3 cannot be placed on it with certainty; the CDR3 is given as TCRdb lists it. V usage is TRBV1 and J usage is TRBJ2-6. TRBV1 is a pseudogene locus. A total of 18 residues make up the CDR3, ends included. This CDR3 reads CTSSLIYLCTSRANVLTF.

This clone has ten or more counts. The chain has TRBV10-3 and TRBJ2-1, with D possibly being TRBD2 (6 bases). The V end lost 0 bases, the J end lost 3 bases, and 15 bases lay between the germline ends. Germline values: CDR1 ENHRY, CDR2 SYGVKD. The CDR3 length is 17 residues. The CDR3 sequence is CAISESEGSGDYNEQFF. For the CDR3, the DNA is TGTGCCATCAGTGAGTCGGAAGGTAGCGGAGACTACAATGAGCAGTTCTTC.

There are a few counts of this clone. The rearrangement joins TRBV5-7 to TRBJ1-6; D is ambiguous. TRBV5-7 is assigned to the ORF class and has an uncertain function. V was clipped by 4 bases and J by 8 bases, with 13 bases between them. CDR3 length: 14 amino acids. CDR3 sequence (DNA): TGTGCCAGCAGCCGGACCCCCTGGGATTCACCCCTCCACTTT. Its protein product is CASSRTPWDSPLHF.

The J gene is TRBJ2-3, the V gene TRBV11-2, with TRBD2 as a possible D gene (7 bases). The CDR3 spans 19 residues. The germline CDR1 and CDR2 sequences are SGHAT and FQNNGV. The V gene lost 4 bases and the J gene lost 0 bases, with 23 bases spanning the gap. The CDR3 nucleotides read TGTGCCAGCAGCTGGGGAGGGGGACTCCTTTTCGCTAGCACAGATACGCAGTATTTT. This codes for CASSWGGGLLFASTDTQYF.

This chain links TRBV29-1 with TRBJ2-1; 9 bases match TRBD2. Germline V gives CDR1 SQVTM, CDR2 ANQGSEA. The CDR3 runs 13 residues. The J segment lost 3 bases and the V segment lost 4 bases, leaving 1 base of the junction unmatched. The CDR3 reads CSVGLADYNEQFF. CDR3 nucleotides: TGCAGCGTTGGACTAGCGGACTACAATGAGCAGTTCTTC.

This clone was picked up one time. This CDR3 is CASSTQPGLYLTSTDTQYF. CDR3 DNA sequence: TGTGCCAGCAGCACACAGCCGGGGCTATACCTTACGAGCACAGATACGCAGTATTTT. J is TRBJ2-3 and V is TRBV7-9, with D tentatively TRBD1 or TRBD2 (5 bases each). Trimming shortened V by 5 bases and J by 0 bases, and 24 bases separated the two germline ends. The V gene's germline CDR1 is SEHNR and CDR2 FQNEAQ (reference sequence). This CDR3 has 19 residues.

This chain uses TRBV27 with TRBJ2-1; D uncertain. Trimming removed 1 base from V and 8 bases from J, with 9 bases in between. The germline gives CDR1 MNHEY, CDR2 SMNVEV (reference sequence). The CDR3 has 13 residues. CDR3 bases: TGTGCCAGCAGTTTATTCGGCAGCTATGAGCAGTTCTTC. The encoded protein is CASSLFGSYEQFF.

The chain employs TRBV27 and TRBJ1-1; D perhaps matches TRBD1 (5 bases). This CDR3 has 13 amino acids. CDR1 is MNHEY and CDR2 is SMNVEV in the germline V gene (reference sequence). Trimming removed 6 bases at V and 4 bases at J, with 12 bases between. CDR3 sequence reads: CASSRDVGTEAFF. CDR3 sequence (DNA): TGTGCCAGCAGCAGGGACGTTGGCACTGAAGCTTTCTTT.

Points on this clone: This likely stems from a read error, as it lies one base from a far larger clone. The J gene is TRBJ1-2, the V gene TRBV4-2; no clear D. Trimming left V 5 bases short and J 3 bases short, with 7 bases between. From germline, CDR1 is LGHNA and CDR2 YNFKEQ. The CDR3 loop spans 12 amino acids. CDR3 loop: CASSLDHYGYTF. CDR3 in DNA: TGTGCCAGCAGCTTAGATCACTATGGCTACACCTTC.

The chain joins TRBV9 to TRBJ2-1, with TRBD2 as a possible D gene (6 bases). The germline gives CDR1 SGDLS, CDR2 YYNGEE. The V and J ends lost 3 bases and 8 bases respectively, with 15 bases between them. This CDR3 has 14 amino acids. CDR3 amino acids: CASSGAGRRDEQFF. CDR3 coding DNA: TGTGCCAGCAGCGGAGCAGGGAGGCGGGATGAGCAGTTCTTC.

V gene TRBV11-2 combines with J gene TRBJ2-7, with 11 bases aligning to TRBD2. The CDR3 totals 16 residues. The junction had 9 bases not matched to a gene; V was cut back by 5 bases and J by 3 bases. Germline-derived CDR1 and CDR2 are SGHAT and FQNNGV. The chain's CDR3 is CASSQVIGTSGYEQYF. The CDR3 DNA sequence: TGTGCCAGCAGCCAAGTAATAGGGACTAGCGGCTACGAGCAGTACTTC.

This rearrangement joins TRBV10-1 to TRBJ2-6; TRBD1 is a possible D gene (7 bases). CDR1 is WNHNN and CDR2 is SYGVQD in the germline V gene (reference sequence). The CDR3 is 19 amino acids. V lost 5 bases, J lost 4 bases, and 24 bases lay in between. The DNA of the CDR3 is TGCGCCAGCAGTAGGGGGCGGGACAGACTCTTTCTGGGGGCCAACGTCCTGACTTTC. Translating gives CASSRGRDRLFLGANVLTF.

As to this clone: Germline is not matched at one junction end, which may reflect a read error. The chain couples TRBV6-6 to TRBJ1-2; TRBD1 matches at 9 bases. The CDR3 is 9 residues long. Per the germline V gene, CDR1 is MNHNY and CDR2 is SVGAGI (reference sequence). The CDR3 sequence is CAWIPGQGF. The CDR3, as DNA: TGTGCCTGGATACCGGGACAGGGCTTC.

This rearrangement joins TRBV28 to TRBJ2-1; D is unclear. Germline V CDR1 and CDR2: MDHEN, SYDVKM. Trimming took off 3 bases at V and 7 bases at J, with 1 base between the two ends. This CDR3 has 10 residues. The CDR3 loop is CASSFNEQFF. The CDR3 DNA follows: TGTGCCAGCAGTTTTAATGAGCAGTTCTTC.

The V and J genes are TRBV4-2 and TRBJ2-7, with a tentative D call TRBD1 (5 bases). The CDR3 loop spans 14 amino acids. The V end lost 5 bases, the J end lost 5 bases, and 16 bases lay between the germline ends. In germline, CDR1 is LGHNA, CDR2 YNFKEQ. This CDR3 reads CASSLATVVNEQYF. The CDR3 DNA follows: TGTGCCAGCAGCTTGGCGACAGTGGTAAACGAGCAGTACTTC.

The V gene is TRBV27, the J gene TRBJ2-1, with TRBD1 matching 10 bases. Unmatched junction bases numbered 6, after V lost 4 bases and J lost 3 bases. The CDR3 extends over 16 amino acids. Germline lookup yields CDR1 MNHEY and CDR2 SMNVEV (reference sequence). The CDR3 nucleotides are TGTGCCAGCAGTTACGGCCGGACAGGGGGCTACAATGAGCAGTTCTTC. Residues: CASSYGRTGGYNEQFF.

The chain couples TRBV7-2 to TRBJ2-1, with TRBD2 as a possible D gene (6 bases). This CDR3 comprises 16 residues. Per the germline V gene, CDR1 is SGHTA and CDR2 is FQGNSA. Trimming removed 2 bases at V and 2 bases at J, with 13 bases between. CDR3 residues: CASSLNGRGAYNEQFF. The CDR3, as DNA: TGTGCCAGCAGCTTAAACGGGAGAGGGGCCTACAATGAGCAGTTCTTC. Based on the CDR3 plus reference TRBV7-2 and TRBJ2-1, the full variable domain is GAGVSQSPSNKVTEKGKDVELRCDPISGHTALYWYRQSLGQGLEFLIYFQGNSAPDKSGLPSDRFSAERTGGSVSTLTIQRTQQEDSAVYLCASSLNGRGAYNEQFFGPGTRLTVL.

The gene calls are TRBV7-6 and TRBJ2-1, with a weak D call TRBD2 (5 bases). CDR1 and CDR2 (germline): SGHVS, FNYEAQ. The CDR3 length is 16 residues. V lost 2 bases to trimming and J lost 7 bases, with 18 bases between them. The CDR3 loop is CASSLILGGEENEQFF. The CDR3 nucleotides are TGTGCCAGCAGCTTAATTTTAGGAGGAGAAGAGAATGAGCAGTTCTTC.